What follows is one T cell receptor beta chain and its context. The table lists this clone with a count of one. The specificity of this receptor is unknown. No clone much larger than this one lies a single base away; base qualities are absent. The data were taken from a study of brain T cells in children with intractable seizures (dated by TCRdb to about 2021). Study-level background: Resected brain tissue from 50 or so pediatric epilepsy surgery cases was initially screened for immune gene transcripts with a NanoString immunology panel. About 70% of the 12 selected surgery cases also had pre-surgery blood sequenced, which left four cases with brain tissue only.

Cut back by 6 bases and 9 bases, the V and J ends lie 20 bases apart. Sequences MDHEN (CDR1) and SYDVKM (CDR2) are obtained from the germline V gene. Spanning cysteine to phenylalanine, the CDR3 consists of 14 amino acids. Just the 42-base CDR3 DNA is kept, in frame starting at base 1. The immunoSEQ assay was applied to genomic DNA to generate the TCR beta chain sequences. The study's processing was this. CDR3 sequences not starting with the conserved framework cysteine at position 104 were manually removed. Clonality was calculated as one minus the normalized Shannon's Diversity Index, with values ranging from 0 (maximal diversity) to 1 (oligoclonal). Chi-squared comparison-of-proportions tests assessed whether the same CDR3 differed in frequency between samples, such as brain versus blood. Public clonotypes were identified by searching immuneACCESS, and similarity to known antiviral clonotypes was assessed with the VDJdb browser. TCRdb's version of the immuneACCESS table is confined to in-frame rearrangements and falls short of the full clone set. An unresolved V gene accounts for under half of the shortfall where checked; the remainder is of unknown origin. The V and J calls and the clone size are those of that table, but D and trimming were determined from the DNA. The sample contains about 340,000 clones, over 90% of them found a single time. The ten top clones hold 5% to 7% of the sample.

What the work shows at the level of the full study, not this receptor alone: Because sequencing depth was different between pre-surgery and post-surgery blood, clones absent from the pre-surgery sample may reflect undersampling. The patients' HCMV serostatus was not known, and viral specificity was inferred solely from CDR3 sequence similarity.

The time point label of this sample denotes: blood from clinic visit 5 months post-surgery; TSC patient then seizure free. The surgery cases that showed the highest brain T cell transcript signatures were chosen for TCR beta chain sequencing of brain tissue, and of blood when it was available. Before surgery, the patients had been given at least one anti-epileptic drug. TCR-sequenced patients were children with drug-resistant epilepsy due to tuberous sclerosis complex, focal cortical dysplasia, Rasmussen encephalitis or hemimegalencephaly. Bulk genomic DNA was extracted from unsorted brain tissue and whole blood with the Monarch genomic DNA purification kit.

The receptor was isolated from a boy under two years old with tuberous sclerosis and intractable seizures. Recombination connected TRBV28 to TRBJ1-1, with a weak D call of TRBD1 (5 bases match). This sample comprised peripheral blood, obtained roughly 5 months after surgery. The CDR3 in this case is CASRISGGRGKAFF. The sequenced DNA: TGTGCCAGCAGAATATCGGGGGGGAGAGGAAAAGCTTTCTTT.